A single sample gave rise to the 18 T cell receptor beta chains below, sequenced in a study of shared clonotypes between healthy human individuals. Sequencing was performed with immunoSEQ multiplex PCR; in TCRdb, only in-frame clones are kept and a portion is missing. Here the sample spans some 580,000 clones, more than 95% being singletons. The material sequenced was naive CD4+ T cells sorted from blood. As to subset: CD45RA+ positively selected. These receptor sequences come from a woman aged 25-40 years in good health.

The DNA for the CDR3 is TGCGCCAGCAGCTTGAAGGGATCCCACGAGCAGTACTTC. Its protein product is CASSLKGSHEQYF. The V gene is TRBV5-1, the J gene TRBJ2-7; D is ambiguous. The CDR3 runs to 13 residues. The germline gives CDR1 SGHRS, CDR2 YFSETQ. The V gene lost 1 base and the J gene lost 5 bases, with 10 bases spanning the gap.

This chain links TRBV6-5 with TRBJ2-4, with 16 positions matching TRBD2. Germline CDR1 is MNHEY and CDR2 is SVGAGI. J gave up 8 bases and V 6 bases, and 1 base lay outside the gene matches. The CDR3 spans 14 residues. DNA for the CDR3: TGTGCCAGCAGGGGACTAGCGGGAGGGGACATTCAGTACTTC. Translated, it gives CASRGLAGGDIQYF.

The J gene is TRBJ2-7, the V gene TRBV5-5; 10 bases match TRBD1. V was clipped by 4 bases and J by 7 bases; unmatched bases: 11. Germline V gene sequence: CDR1 SGHKS, CDR2 YYEKEE (reference sequence). This CDR3 has 15 amino acids. CDR3 nucleotides: TGTGCCAGCAGCCTTGCGGGGACAGGGGCCTTGGAGCAGTACTTC. Protein sequence: CASSLAGTGALEQYF.

The chain is built from TRBV19 and TRBJ1-2; 9 bases align to TRBD1. The CDR3 spans 15 residues. Germline V CDR1 and CDR2: LNHDA, SQIVND (reference sequence). Germline trimming cut 4 bases from V and 1 base from J; bases unmatched to any gene: 4. The chain's CDR3 is CASSTRDRDNYGYTF. As DNA, the CDR3 is TGTGCCAGTAGTACCCGGGACAGGGATAACTATGGCTACACCTTC.

The chain combines TRBV4-2 with TRBJ1-6, with 9 bases fitting TRBD1. This CDR3 is built from 17 residues. J gave up 8 bases and V 0 bases, and 8 bases lay outside the gene matches. CDR1 and CDR2 from the germline V gene are LGHNA and YNFKEQ. The CDR3 region has the DNA TGTGCCAGCAGCCAAGAGGGGAACAGGGGGCTACATTCACCCCTCCACTTT. It yields the protein CASSQEGNRGLHSPLHF.

The chain couples TRBV11-2 to TRBJ2-7; D is undetermined. Germline CDR1 reads SGHAT; CDR2 reads FQNNGV. Trimming took 1 base from V and 6 from J, leaving 10 bases between them. The length of the CDR3 is 13 residues. The CDR3 DNA follows: TGTGCCAGCAGCTTAGGAGTAGTCTGCGAGCAGTACTTC. Amino acids: CASSLGVVCEQYF. The variable domain in full, completed from reference TRBV11-2 and TRBJ2-7, reads EAGVAQSPRYKIIEKRQSVAFWCNPISGHATLYWYQQILGQGPKLLIQFQNNGVVDDSQLPKDRFSAERLKGVDSTLKIQPAKLEDSAVYLCASSLGVVCEQYFGPGTRLTVT.

This clone appeared a few times. The chain recombines TRBV6-1 with TRBJ1-3, with D maybe TRBD1 (5 bases). Germline V gene data show CDR1 as MNHNS and CDR2 as SASEGT. V lost 1 base, J lost 3 bases, and 13 bases lay in between. CDR3 length equals 16 residues. The CDR3 DNA reads as TGTGCCAGCAGTGAAGATTCGAGGGGAAGTGGAAACACCATATATTTT. Translated, it gives CASSEDSRGSGNTIYF.

CDR3 region: CASSLILGALGNEQFF. For the CDR3, the DNA is TGTGCCAGCAGTTTAATTCTAGGGGCCCTGGGGAATGAGCAGTTCTTC. The rearrangement links TRBV27 to TRBJ2-1; weak D call: TRBD1 (5 bases). The CDR3 is 16 amino acids. Trimming took off 2 bases at V and 7 bases at J, with 18 bases between the two ends. Germline V gene lookup returns CDR1 MNHEY and CDR2 SMNVEV (reference sequence).

Concerning this clone itself: Distinct nucleotide sequences in the sample also encode this CDR3. The chain recombines TRBV28 with TRBJ2-1; D remains ambiguous. The CDR3 totals 11 residues. The V and J ends lost 6 bases and 4 bases respectively, with 4 bases between them. CDR1 is MDHEN and CDR2 is SYDVKM in the germline V gene. The CDR3 protein is CASSRYNEQFF. The CDR3, as DNA: TGTGCCAGCAGCAGATACAATGAGCAGTTCTTC. Drawing the rest from reference TRBV28 and TRBJ2-1, the complete variable domain is DVKVTQSSRYLVKRTGEKVFLECVQDMDHENMFWYRQDPGLGLRLIYFSYDVKMKEKGDIPEGYSVSREKKERFSLILESASTNQTSMYLCASSRYNEQFFGPGTRLTVL.

The chain joins TRBV27 to TRBJ1-4; tentative D call: TRBD1 (5 bases). Trimming removed 6 bases at V and 5 bases at J, with 16 bases between. The CDR3 sequence is 15 residues long. Germline V lookup: CDR1 MNHEY, CDR2 SMNVEV (reference sequence). The chain's CDR3 is CASRDMTGGNEKLFF. In DNA, the CDR3 is TGTGCCAGCAGGGATATGACGGGGGGAAATGAAAAACTGTTTTTT.

Here the CDR3 DNA reads TGTGCAAGTCGCACACCGACTAGCGGGAGAGGATCAGATACGCAGTATTTT. Translation: CASRTPTSGRGSDTQYF. The V call is TRBV12-2, the J call TRBJ2-3; whether TRBD2, the table's D call, matches the DNA was not checked. TRBV12-2 corresponds to a pseudogene. This CDR3 has 17 amino acids.

The genes are TRBV28 and TRBJ1-5, with D hard to call. The CDR3 is 16 amino acids. Germline V gene lookup returns CDR1 MDHEN and CDR2 SYDVKM. Trimming removed 3 bases at V and 3 bases at J, with 15 bases between. Here the CDR3 reads CASSFTPNWYNQPQHF. The CDR3 DNA is TGTGCCAGCAGTTTCACCCCCAATTGGTACAATCAGCCCCAGCATTTT.

The chain joins TRBV28 to TRBJ2-7, with a weak D call TRBD2 (6 bases). This CDR3 region has 16 residues. Deletions cut 7 bases from V and 7 bases from J, with 26 bases between. Germline CDR1 reads MDHEN; CDR2 reads SYDVKM. In DNA, the CDR3 is TGTGCCAGCACCTACCGGACGGGACTTACTTACGATGAGCAGTACTTC. The encoded protein is CASTYRTGLTYDEQYF.

This rearrangement joins TRBV4-1 to TRBJ1-5, with TRBD1 as a possible D gene (6 bases). The CDR3 is 15 residues long. CDR1 and CDR2 (germline): MGHRA, YSYEKL. Trimming took off 0 bases at V and 3 bases at J, with 9 bases between the two ends. CDR3 in amino acids: CASSQDTGYNQPQHF. The CDR3 region has the DNA TGCGCCAGCAGCCAAGATACAGGGTACAATCAGCCCCAGCATTTT.

The chain uses TRBV6-1 and TRBJ1-3, with D possibly matching TRBD1 (5 bases). CDR1 and CDR2 from the germline V gene are MNHNS and SASEGT. The V and J ends lost 3 bases and 2 bases respectively, with 11 bases between them. This CDR3 is 15 amino acids long. CDR3 nucleotides: TGTGCCAGCAGTGAGGTCGGGGGAACTGGAAACACCATATATTTT. This translates into CASSEVGGTGNTIYF.

V and J are TRBV19 and TRBJ1-4, with D possibly TRBD1 on 6 matching bases. V was trimmed by 7 bases and J by 4 bases, leaving 13 bases between them. The V gene's germline CDR1 is LNHDA and CDR2 SQIVND (reference sequence). The CDR3 is made up of 14 amino acids. This CDR3 reads CASTYDRNNEKLFF. The CDR3 DNA reads as TGTGCCAGTACCTACGACAGGAATAATGAAAAACTGTTTTTT.

This chain connects TRBV5-4 to TRBJ2-5; 7 bases fit TRBD1. Germline CDR1 and CDR2: SGHNT and YYREEE (reference sequence). V dropped 6 bases and J dropped 10; count of bases not matched to a gene: 18. The CDR3 length is 15 residues. CDR3 in amino acids: CASTPQGPKAEFQYF. The CDR3 DNA sequence: TGTGCCAGCACACCACAGGGGCCGAAAGCAGAATTCCAGTACTTC.

This sequence joins TRBV5-1 and TRBJ2-7; D tentatively fits TRBD1 or TRBD2 (5 bases each). CDR3 length: 14 amino acids. The V end was cut by 4 bases, the J end by 5 bases, with 16 bases between. CDR1 and CDR2 from the germline V gene are SGHRS and YFSETQ. CDR3 DNA sequence: TGCGCCAGCAGCCCAGGCAGGGAGAGCGACGAGCAGTACTTC. Protein product: CASSPGRESDEQYF.